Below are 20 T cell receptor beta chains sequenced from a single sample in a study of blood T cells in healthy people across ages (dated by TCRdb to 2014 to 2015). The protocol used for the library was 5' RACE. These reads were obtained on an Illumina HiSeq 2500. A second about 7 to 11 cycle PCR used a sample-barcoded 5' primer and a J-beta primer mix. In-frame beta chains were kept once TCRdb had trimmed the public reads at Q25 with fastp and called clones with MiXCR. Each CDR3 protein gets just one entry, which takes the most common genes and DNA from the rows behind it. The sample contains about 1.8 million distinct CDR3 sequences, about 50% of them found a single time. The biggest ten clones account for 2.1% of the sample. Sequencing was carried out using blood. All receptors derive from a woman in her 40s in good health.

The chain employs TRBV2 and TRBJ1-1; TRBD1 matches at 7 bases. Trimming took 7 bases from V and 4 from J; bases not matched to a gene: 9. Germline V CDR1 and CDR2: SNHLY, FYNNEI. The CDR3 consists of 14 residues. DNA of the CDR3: TGTGCCAGCATTGGGGGCGGGGACAGCACTGAAGCTTTCTTT. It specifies CASIGGGDSTEAFF.

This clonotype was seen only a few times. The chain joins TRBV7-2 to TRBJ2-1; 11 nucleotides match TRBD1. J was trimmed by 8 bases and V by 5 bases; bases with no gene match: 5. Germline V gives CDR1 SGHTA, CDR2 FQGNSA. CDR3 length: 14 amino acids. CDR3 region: CASSPGQGVHEQFF. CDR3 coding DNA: TGTGCCAGCAGCCCGGGACAGGGGGTTCATGAGCAGTTCTTC.

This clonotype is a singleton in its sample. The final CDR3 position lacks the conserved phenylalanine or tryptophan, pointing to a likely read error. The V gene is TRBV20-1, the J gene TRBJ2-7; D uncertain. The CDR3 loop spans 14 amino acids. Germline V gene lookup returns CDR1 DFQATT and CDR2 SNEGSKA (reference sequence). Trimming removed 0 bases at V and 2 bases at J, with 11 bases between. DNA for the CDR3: TGCAGTGCTAGAGATTACTCTAGTCCCTACGAGCAGTACCTC. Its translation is CSARDYSSPYEQYL.

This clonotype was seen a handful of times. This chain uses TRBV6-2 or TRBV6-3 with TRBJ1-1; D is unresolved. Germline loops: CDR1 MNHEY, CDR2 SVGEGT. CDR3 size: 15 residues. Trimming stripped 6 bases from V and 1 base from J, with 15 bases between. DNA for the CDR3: TGTGCCAGCAGCCCTTACGGACGGTCGAACACTGAAGCTTTCTTT. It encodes CASSPYGRSNTEAFF.

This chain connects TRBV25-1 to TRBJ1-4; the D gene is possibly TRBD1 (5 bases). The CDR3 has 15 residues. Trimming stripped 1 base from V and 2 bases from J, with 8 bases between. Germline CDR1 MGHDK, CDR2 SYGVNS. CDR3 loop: CASSELGRTNEKLFF. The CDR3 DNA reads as TGTGCCAGCAGTGAATTGGGGCGGACTAATGAAAAACTGTTTTTT. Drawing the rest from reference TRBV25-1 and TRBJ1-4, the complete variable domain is EADIYQTPRYLVIGTGKKITLECSQTMGHDKMYWYQQDPGMELHLIHYSYGVNSTEKGDLSSESTVSRIRTEHFPLTLESARPSHTSQYLCASSELGRTNEKLFFGSGTQLSVL.

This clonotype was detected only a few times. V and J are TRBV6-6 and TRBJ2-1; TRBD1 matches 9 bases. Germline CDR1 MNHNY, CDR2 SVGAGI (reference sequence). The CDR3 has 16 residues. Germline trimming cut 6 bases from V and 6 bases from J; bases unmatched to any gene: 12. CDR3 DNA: TGTGCCAGCAGGTCGCCGAGAGGACAGGGGCCCAATGAGCAGTTCTTC. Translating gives CASRSPRGQGPNEQFF.

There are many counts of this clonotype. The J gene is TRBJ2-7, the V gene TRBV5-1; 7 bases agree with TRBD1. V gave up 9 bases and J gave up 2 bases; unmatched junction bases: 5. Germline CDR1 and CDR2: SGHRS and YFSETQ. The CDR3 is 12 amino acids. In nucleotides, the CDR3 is TGCGCCACCCCGGGACAGCCCTACGAGCAGTACTTC. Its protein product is CATPGQPYEQYF.

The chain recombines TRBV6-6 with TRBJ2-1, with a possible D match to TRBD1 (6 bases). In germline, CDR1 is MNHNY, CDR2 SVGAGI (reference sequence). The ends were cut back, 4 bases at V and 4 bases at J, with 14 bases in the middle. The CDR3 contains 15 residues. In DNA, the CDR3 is TGTGCCAGCAGTTCTTTGGGTGGACAGTACAATGAGCAGTTCTTC. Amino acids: CASSSLGGQYNEQFF.

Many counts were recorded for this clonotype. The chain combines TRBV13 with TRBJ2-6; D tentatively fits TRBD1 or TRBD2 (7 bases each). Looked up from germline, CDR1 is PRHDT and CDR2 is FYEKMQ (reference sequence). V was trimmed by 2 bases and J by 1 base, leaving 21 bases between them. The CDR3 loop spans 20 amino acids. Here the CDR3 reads CASSLKLRRQGLSGANVLTF. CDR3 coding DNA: TGTGCCAGCAGCTTAAAATTGAGGAGACAGGGACTATCTGGGGCCAACGTCCTGACTTTC.

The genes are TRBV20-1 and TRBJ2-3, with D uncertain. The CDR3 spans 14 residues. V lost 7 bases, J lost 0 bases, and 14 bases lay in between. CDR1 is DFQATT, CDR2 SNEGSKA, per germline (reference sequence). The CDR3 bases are TGCAGTGATAAGGACGGAGCTAGCACAGATACGCAGTATTTT. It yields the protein CSDKDGASTDTQYF.

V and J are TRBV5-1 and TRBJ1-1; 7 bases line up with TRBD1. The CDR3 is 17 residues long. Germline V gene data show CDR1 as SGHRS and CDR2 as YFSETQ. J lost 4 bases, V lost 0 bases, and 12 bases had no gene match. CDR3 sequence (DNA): TGCGCCAGCAGCTTGGGAGGGGGCTTGCAAGTGGGCACTGAAGCTTTCTTT. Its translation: CASSLGGGLQVGTEAFF.

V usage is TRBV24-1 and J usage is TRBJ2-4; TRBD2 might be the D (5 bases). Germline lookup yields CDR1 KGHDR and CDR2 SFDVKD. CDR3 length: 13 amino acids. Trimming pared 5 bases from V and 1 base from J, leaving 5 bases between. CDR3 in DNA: TGTGCCACCAGTGCGGGGGCCAAAAACATTCAGTACTTC. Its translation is CATSAGAKNIQYF.

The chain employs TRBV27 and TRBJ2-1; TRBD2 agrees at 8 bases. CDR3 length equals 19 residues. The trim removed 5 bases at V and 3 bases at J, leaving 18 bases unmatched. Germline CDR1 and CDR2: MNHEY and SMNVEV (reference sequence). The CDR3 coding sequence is TGTGCCAGCAGTCCCAGAGGGGCGGGGGGCTCCCCCGTCTACAATGAGCAGTTCTTC. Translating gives CASSPRGAGGSPVYNEQFF.

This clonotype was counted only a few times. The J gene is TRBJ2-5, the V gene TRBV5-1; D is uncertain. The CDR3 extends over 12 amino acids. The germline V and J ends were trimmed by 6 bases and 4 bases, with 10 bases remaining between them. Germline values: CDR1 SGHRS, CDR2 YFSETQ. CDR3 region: CASTPNSETQYF. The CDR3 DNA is TGCGCCAGCACCCCTAACTCAGAGACCCAGTACTTC.

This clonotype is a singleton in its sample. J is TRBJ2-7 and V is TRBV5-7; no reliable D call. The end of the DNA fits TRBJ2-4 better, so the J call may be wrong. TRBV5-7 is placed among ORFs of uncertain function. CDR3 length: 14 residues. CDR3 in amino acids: CASSVAEEENIQYF. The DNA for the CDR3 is TGTGCCAGCAGCGTGGCAGAAGAGGAAAACATTCAGTACTTC.

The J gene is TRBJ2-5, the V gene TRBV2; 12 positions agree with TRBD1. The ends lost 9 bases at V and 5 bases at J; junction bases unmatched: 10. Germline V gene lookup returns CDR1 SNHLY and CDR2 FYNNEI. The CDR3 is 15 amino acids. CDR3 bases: TGTGCCAGTATCCGGGACAGGGGGCTGTTCGAGACCCAGTACTTC. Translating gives CASIRDRGLFETQYF.

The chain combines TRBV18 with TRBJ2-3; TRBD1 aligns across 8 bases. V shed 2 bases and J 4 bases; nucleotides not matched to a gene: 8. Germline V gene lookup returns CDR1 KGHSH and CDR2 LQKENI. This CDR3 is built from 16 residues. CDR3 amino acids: CASSPTGQGGSDTQYF. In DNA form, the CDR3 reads TGTGCCAGCTCACCAACTGGACAGGGTGGGTCAGATACGCAGTATTTT.

CDR3 loop: CASSLYLAGGPSGANVLTF. CDR3 coding DNA: TGTGCCAGCAGCTTATATCTAGCGGGGGGCCCCTCTGGGGCCAACGTCCTGACTTTC. The chain has TRBV4-2 and TRBJ2-6; 11 nucleotides line up with TRBD2. The CDR3 extends over 19 amino acids. The V segment lost 5 bases and the J segment 0 bases; nucleotides outside the gene matches: 9. Germline assignment: CDR1 LGHNA and CDR2 YNFKEQ.

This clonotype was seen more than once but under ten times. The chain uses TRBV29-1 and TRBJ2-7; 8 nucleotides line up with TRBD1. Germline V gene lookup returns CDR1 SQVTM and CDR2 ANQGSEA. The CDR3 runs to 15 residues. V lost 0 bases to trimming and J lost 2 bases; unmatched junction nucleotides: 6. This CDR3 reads CSVEDLSQGAYEQYF. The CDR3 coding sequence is TGCAGCGTTGAAGATCTTTCACAGGGGGCCTACGAGCAGTACTTC.

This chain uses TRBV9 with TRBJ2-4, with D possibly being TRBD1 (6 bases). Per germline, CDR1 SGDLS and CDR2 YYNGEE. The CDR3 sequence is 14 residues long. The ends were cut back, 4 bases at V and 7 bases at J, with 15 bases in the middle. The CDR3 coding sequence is TGTGCCAGCAGCTCCCAAGACAGGAACAACATTCAGTACTTC. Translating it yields CASSSQDRNNIQYF. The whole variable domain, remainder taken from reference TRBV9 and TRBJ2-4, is DSGVTQTPKHLITATGQRVTLRCSPRSGDLSVYWYQQSLDQGLQFLIQYYNGEERAKGNILERFSAQQFPDLHSELNLSSLELGDSALYFCASSSQDRNNIQYFGAGTRLSVL.